Below, 9 T cell receptor beta chains from the same sample are listed, as sequenced in a study of shared clonotypes between healthy human individuals. Sequenced by immunoSEQ multiplex PCR; TCRdb stores in-frame clones only, minus some. The table has about 660,000 clones, about 74% seen once; the top ten hold roughly 1.7%. Specimen: memory CD4+ T cells sorted from blood. Regarding subset: CD45RA-negative fraction. The receptors shown here come from a woman aged 25 to 39 in good health.

This clone was seen at least ten times. This chain uses TRBV11-2 with TRBJ2-7, with D perhaps TRBD2 (6 bases). Trimming removed 3 bases from V and 7 bases from J, with 10 bases in between. Germline V gene data show CDR1 as SGHAT and CDR2 as FQNNGV. This CDR3 spans 12 amino acids. The CDR3 sequence is CASSFSGLEQYF. The CDR3 coding sequence is TGTGCCAGCAGCTTTAGCGGTCTGGAGCAGTACTTC.

The CDR3 DNA sequence: TGTGCCAGCAGCTCCGTGGGCGGGACAGATACGCAGTATTTT. As protein: CASSSVGGTDTQYF. The V gene is TRBV27, the J gene TRBJ2-3; a possible D gene is TRBD2 (5 bases). Germline CDR1 MNHEY, CDR2 SMNVEV (reference sequence). The CDR3 consists of 14 residues. Trimming pared 6 bases from V and 3 bases from J, leaving 13 bases between.

The chain's CDR3 is CASSVEELAYNEQFF. CDR3 in DNA: TGTGCCAGCAGCGTAGAAGAACTGGCCTACAATGAGCAGTTCTTC. The chain links TRBV9 to TRBJ2-1; D gene unclear. Germline values: CDR1 SGDLS, CDR2 YYNGEE. The CDR3 sequence is 15 residues long. V was clipped by 0 bases and J by 2 bases, with 9 bases between them.

The chain couples TRBV29-1 to TRBJ1-4; no reliable D call. Germline CDR1 and CDR2: SQVTM and ANQGSEA. V lost 5 bases and J lost 0, with 4 bases in between. The CDR3 spans 12 residues. This chain's CDR3 is CSVRSTNEKLFF. CDR3 coding DNA: TGCAGCGTTAGGTCAACTAATGAAAAACTGTTTTTT.

The chain couples TRBV4-2 to TRBJ2-3; D gene unclear. The germline V and J ends were trimmed by 2 bases and 2 bases, with 5 bases remaining between them. CDR3 length: 13 amino acids. Germline values: CDR1 LGHNA, CDR2 YNFKEQ. Here the CDR3 reads CASSQLDTDTQYF. In DNA, the CDR3 is TGTGCCAGCAGCCAACTGGACACAGATACGCAGTATTTT.

The rearrangement links TRBV29-1 to TRBJ1-4; the match to TRBD1 covers 8 bases. Germline V gene lookup returns CDR1 SQVTM and CDR2 ANQGSEA. The CDR3 contains 14 residues. V was pared by 5 bases and J by 3 bases, with 5 bases of the junction left unmatched. CDR3 nucleotide sequence: TGCAGCGTTTCAGGGGGCGCCTCTAATGAAAAACTGTTTTTT. As protein: CSVSGGASNEKLFF.

The CDR3 spells CASSHSTVAYEQYF. In DNA form, the CDR3 reads TGTGCCAGCAGCCACTCGACAGTTGCCTACGAGCAGTACTTC. V usage is TRBV7-9 and J usage is TRBJ2-7; D is perhaps TRBD1 (5 bases). Germline V lookup: CDR1 SEHNR, CDR2 FQNEAQ (reference sequence). The CDR3 consists of 14 residues. V lost 5 bases and J lost 2, with 13 bases in between. The entire variable domain, with the rest obtained from reference TRBV7-9 and TRBJ2-7, is as follows: DTGVSQNPRHKITKRGQNVTFRCDPISEHNRLYWYRQTLGQGPEFLTYFQNEAQLEKSRLLSDRFSAERPKGSFSTLEIQRTEQGDSAMYLCASSHSTVAYEQYFGPGTRLTVT.

The chain links TRBV6-1 to TRBJ2-7; 11 positions match TRBD2. With V trimmed by 6 bases and J by 6 bases, 10 bases remained unmatched. From germline, CDR1 is MNHNS and CDR2 SASEGT. The CDR3 length is 15 residues. CDR3 in DNA: TGTGCCAGCAGGGGGTTCGGGACTAGCGGATCCGAGCAGTACTTC. It is translated as CASRGFGTSGSEQYF.

This clone was counted between two and nine times. This sequence joins TRBV28 and TRBJ2-7; D uncertain. This CDR3 has 9 amino acids. Between the trimmed V and J ends, which lost 8 bases and 13 bases, there was a span of 12 bases. Germline V gene sequence: CDR1 MDHEN, CDR2 SYDVKM. This chain's CDR3 is CASPRHSYF. For the CDR3, the DNA is TGTGCCAGCCCGCGACATTCATACTTC. The entire variable domain, with the rest obtained from reference TRBV28 and TRBJ2-7, is as follows: DVKVTQSSRYLVKRTGEKVFLECVQDMDHENMFWYRQDPGLGLRLIYFSYDVKMKEKGDIPEGYSVSREKKERFSLILESASTNQTSMYLCASPRHSYFGPGTRLTVT.